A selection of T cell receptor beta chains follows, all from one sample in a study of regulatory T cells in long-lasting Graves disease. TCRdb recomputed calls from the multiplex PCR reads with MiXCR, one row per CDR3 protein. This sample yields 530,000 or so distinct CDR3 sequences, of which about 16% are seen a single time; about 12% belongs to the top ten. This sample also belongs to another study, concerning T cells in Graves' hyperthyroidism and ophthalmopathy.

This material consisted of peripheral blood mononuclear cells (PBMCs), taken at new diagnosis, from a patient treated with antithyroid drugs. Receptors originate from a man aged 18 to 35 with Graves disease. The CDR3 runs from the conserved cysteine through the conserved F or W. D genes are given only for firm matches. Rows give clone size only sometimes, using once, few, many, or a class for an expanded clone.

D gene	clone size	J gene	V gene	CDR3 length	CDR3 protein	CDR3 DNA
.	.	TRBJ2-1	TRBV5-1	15	CASRGPLPHYNEQFF	TGCGCCAGCAGGGGGCCCCTCCCTCACTACAATGAGCAGTTCTTC
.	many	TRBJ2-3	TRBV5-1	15	CASSWGLRNTDTQYF	TGCGCCAGCAGCTGGGGGTTACGGAACACAGATACGCAGTATTTT
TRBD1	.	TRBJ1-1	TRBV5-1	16	CASSSRTGRASTEAFF	TGCGCCAGCAGCTCCCGGACAGGGAGGGCGAGCACTGAAGCTTTCTTT
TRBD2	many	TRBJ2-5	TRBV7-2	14	CASSSAGRRETQYF	TGTGCCAGCAGCTCGGCCGGGAGGCGGGAGACCCAGTACTTC
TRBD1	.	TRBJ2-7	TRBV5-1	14	CASRDRGLSYEQYF	TGCGCCAGCAGGGACAGGGGTTTGTCCTACGAGCAGTACTTC
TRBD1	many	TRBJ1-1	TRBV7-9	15	CASSSRLGQGTEAFF	TGTGCCAGCAGCTCTCGCTTGGGACAGGGCACTGAAGCTTTCTTT
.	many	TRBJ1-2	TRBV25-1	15	CASSDVGPVPYGYTF	TGTGCCAGCAGTGATGTGGGCCCAGTCCCCTATGGCTACACCTTC
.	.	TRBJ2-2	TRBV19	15	CASSMSGQITGELFF	TGTGCCAGTAGTATGTCTGGGCAGATCACCGGGGAGCTGTTTTTT
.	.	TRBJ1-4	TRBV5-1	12	CASSLSSEKLFF	TGTGCCAGCAGCTTGTCGAGTGAAAAACTGTTTTTT
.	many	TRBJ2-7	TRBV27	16	CASSLSQGQWVYEQYF	TGTGCCAGCAGTTTATCGCAAGGACAGTGGGTCTACGAGCAGTACTTC
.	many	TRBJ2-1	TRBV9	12	CASSVVGSEQFF	TGTGCCAGCAGCGTAGTGGGCAGTGAGCAGTTCTTC
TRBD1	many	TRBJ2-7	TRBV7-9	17	CASSFGTGRRPNYEQYF	TGTGCCAGCAGCTTTGGGACAGGGCGCCGCCCGAACTACGAGCAGTACTTC
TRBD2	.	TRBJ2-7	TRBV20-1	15	CSASETSTDSYEQYF	TGCAGTGCTTCCGAGACTAGCACTGACTCCTACGAGCAGTACTTC
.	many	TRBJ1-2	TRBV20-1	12	CSASEDSYGYTF	TGCAGTGCTAGTGAGGACTCCTATGGCTACACCTTC
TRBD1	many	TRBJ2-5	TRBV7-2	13	CASSWTGRETQYF	TGTGCCAGCAGCTGGACAGGGCGAGAGACCCAGTACTTC
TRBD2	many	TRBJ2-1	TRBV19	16	CASSSPGRRPYNEQFF	TGTGCCAGTAGTAGCCCCGGGAGGCGTCCCTACAATGAGCAGTTCTTC
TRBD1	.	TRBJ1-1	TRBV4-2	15	CASSQEGQVGTEAFF	TGTGCCAGCAGCCAAGAGGGACAGGTGGGCACTGAAGCTTTCTTT
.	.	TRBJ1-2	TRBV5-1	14	CASSLETVGRGYTF	TGCGCCAGCAGCTTGGAGACGGTGGGCAGGGGTTACACCTTC
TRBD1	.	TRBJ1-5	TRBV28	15	CASDYPGQGEQPQHF	TGTGCCAGCGACTACCCGGGCCAGGGGGAGCAGCCCCAGCATTTT
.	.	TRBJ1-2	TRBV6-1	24	CASTNQTSMYLCASSAGLNYGYTF	.
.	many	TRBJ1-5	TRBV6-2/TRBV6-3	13	CASSYRAHQPQHF	TGTGCCAGCAGTTATCGAGCGCATCAGCCCCAGCATTTT
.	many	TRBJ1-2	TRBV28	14	CANFSAGADYGYTF	TGTGCCAACTTCTCAGCGGGGGCTGACTATGGCTACACCTTC
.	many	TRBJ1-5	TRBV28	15	CASSWDPGSGQPQHF	TGTGCCAGCAGTTGGGACCCGGGGAGTGGTCAGCCCCAGCATTTT
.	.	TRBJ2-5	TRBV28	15	CASSFSPRHQETQYF	TGTGCCAGCAGTTTTTCGCCTCGTCACCAAGAGACCCAGTACTTC
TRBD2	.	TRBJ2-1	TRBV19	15	CASSISGRFYNEQFF	TGTGCCAGTAGTATCAGCGGGAGGTTCTACAATGAGCAGTTCTTC
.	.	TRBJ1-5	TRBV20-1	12	CSAKHSNQPQHF	TGCAGTGCTAAACATAGCAATCAGCCCCAGCATTTT
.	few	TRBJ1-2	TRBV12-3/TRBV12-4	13	CASSQPAGYGYTF	TGTGCCAGCAGCCAACCTGCTGGCTATGGCTACACCTTC
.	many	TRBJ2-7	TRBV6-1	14	CASRKTGTLYEQYF	TGTGCCAGCAGAAAGACAGGGACTTTGTACGAGCAGTACTTC
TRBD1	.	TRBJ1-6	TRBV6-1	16	CASSNTRDRRNSPLHF	TGTGCCAGCAGTAATACACGGGACAGAAGGAATTCACCCCTCCACTTT
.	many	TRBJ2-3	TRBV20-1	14	CSARPFRSTDTQYF	TGCAGTGCGCGACCTTTTAGGAGCACAGATACGCAGTATTTT
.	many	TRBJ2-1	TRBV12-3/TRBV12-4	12	CASVDDYNEQFF	TGTGCCAGCGTGGATGACTACAATGAGCAGTTCTTC
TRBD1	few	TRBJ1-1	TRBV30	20	CAWSVNLVRDRGNVNTEAFF	TGTGCCTGGAGTGTGAACCTCGTACGGGACAGGGGGAACGTGAACACTGAAGCTTTCTTT
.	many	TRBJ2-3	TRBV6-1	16	CASSRLRAPSTDTQYF	TGTGCCAGCAGTCGGTTAAGGGCCCCTAGCACAGATACGCAGTATTTT
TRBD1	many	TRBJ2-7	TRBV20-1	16	CSARVAQGRRASEQYF	TGCAGTGCTAGAGTGGCACAGGGGAGAAGGGCCAGCGAGCAGTACTTC
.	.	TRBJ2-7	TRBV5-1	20	CASSLGPGATGSGRSYEQYF	TGCGCCAGCAGCTTGGGCCCGGGGGCGACCGGGAGCGGGCGGTCCTACGAGCAGTACTTC
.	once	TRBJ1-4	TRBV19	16	CASSMATGLANEKLFF	TGTGCCAGTAGTATGGCCACAGGGCTCGCTAATGAAAAACTGTTTTTT
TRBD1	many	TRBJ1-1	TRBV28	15	CASSFPIIGGEGTFF	TGTGCCAGCAGTTTCCCTATAATAGGGGGCGAGGGTACTTTCTTT